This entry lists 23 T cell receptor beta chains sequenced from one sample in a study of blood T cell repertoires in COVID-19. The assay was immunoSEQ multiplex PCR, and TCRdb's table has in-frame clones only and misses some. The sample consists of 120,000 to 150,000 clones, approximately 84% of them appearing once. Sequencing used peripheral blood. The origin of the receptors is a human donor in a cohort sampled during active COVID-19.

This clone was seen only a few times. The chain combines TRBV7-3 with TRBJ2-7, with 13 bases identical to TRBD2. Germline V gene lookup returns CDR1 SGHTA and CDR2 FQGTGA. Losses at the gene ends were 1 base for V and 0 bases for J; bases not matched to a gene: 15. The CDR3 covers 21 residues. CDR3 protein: CASSLKPLGTSGILSSYEQYV. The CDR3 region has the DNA TGTGCCAGCAGCTTAAAGCCACTGGGGACTAGCGGGATCCTCAGCTCCTACGAGCAGTACGTC.

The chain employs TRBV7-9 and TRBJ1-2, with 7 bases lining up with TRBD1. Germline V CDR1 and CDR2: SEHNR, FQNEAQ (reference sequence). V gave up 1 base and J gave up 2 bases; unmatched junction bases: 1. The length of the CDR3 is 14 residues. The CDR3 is CASSLVDRNYGYTF. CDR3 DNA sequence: TGTGCCAGCAGCTTAGTGGACAGGAACTATGGCTACACCTTC.

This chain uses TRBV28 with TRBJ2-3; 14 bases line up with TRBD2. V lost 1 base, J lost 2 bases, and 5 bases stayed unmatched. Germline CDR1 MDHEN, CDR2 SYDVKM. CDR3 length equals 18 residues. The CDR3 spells CASSLLGLAGASTDTQYF. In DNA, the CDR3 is TGTGCCAGCAGTTTATTGGGACTAGCGGGGGCGTCCACAGATACGCAGTATTTT.

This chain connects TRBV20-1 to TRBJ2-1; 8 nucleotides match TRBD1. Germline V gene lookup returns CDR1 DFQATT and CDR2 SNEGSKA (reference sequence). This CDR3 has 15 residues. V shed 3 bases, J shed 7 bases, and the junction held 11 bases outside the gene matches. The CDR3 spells CSASGSRDRLNEQFF. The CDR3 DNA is TGCAGTGCTAGTGGGTCCCGGGACAGGCTTAATGAGCAGTTCTTC.

The CDR3 reads CASTLQGTNTEAFF. DNA of the CDR3: TGTGCCAGCACCCTACAGGGAACTAACACTGAAGCTTTCTTT. The chain links TRBV2 to TRBJ1-1; D is perhaps TRBD1 (6 bases). This CDR3 has 14 amino acids. CDR1 and CDR2 from the germline V gene are SNHLY and FYNNEI. V dropped 7 bases and J dropped 2 bases, with 14 bases sitting between them.

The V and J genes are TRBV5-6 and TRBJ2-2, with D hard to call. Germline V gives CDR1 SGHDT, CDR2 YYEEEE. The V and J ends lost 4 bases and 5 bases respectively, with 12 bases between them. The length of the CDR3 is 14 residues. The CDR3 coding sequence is TGTGCCAGCAGCCCCGCGCTTGAGACCGGGGAGCTGTTTTTT. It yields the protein CASSPALETGELFF. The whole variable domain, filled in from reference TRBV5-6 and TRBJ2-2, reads DAGVTQSPTHLIKTRGQQVTLRCSPKSGHDTVSWYQQALGQGPQFIFQYYEEEERQRGNFPDRFSGHQFPNYSSELNVNALLLGDSALYLCASSPALETGELFFGEGSRLTVL.

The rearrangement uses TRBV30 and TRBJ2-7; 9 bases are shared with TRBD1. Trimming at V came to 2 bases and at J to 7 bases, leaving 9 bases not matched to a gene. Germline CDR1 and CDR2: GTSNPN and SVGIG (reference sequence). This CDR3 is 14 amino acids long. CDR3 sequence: CAWSTGQGFGEQYV. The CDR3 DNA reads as TGTGCCTGGAGTACAGGACAGGGGTTTGGGGAGCAGTACGTC.

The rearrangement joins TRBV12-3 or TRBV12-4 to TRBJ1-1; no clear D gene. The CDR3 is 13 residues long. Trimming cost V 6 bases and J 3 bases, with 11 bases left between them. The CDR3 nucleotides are TGTGCCAGCAGCCTCCGACTCGACACTGAAGCTTTCTTT. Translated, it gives CASSLRLDTEAFF.

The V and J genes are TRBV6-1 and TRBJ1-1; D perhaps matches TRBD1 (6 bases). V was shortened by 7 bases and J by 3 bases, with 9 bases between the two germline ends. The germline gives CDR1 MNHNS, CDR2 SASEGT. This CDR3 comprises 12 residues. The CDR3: CASTDSYTEAFF. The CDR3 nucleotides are TGTGCCAGCACGGACAGTTACACTGAAGCTTTCTTT.

Here the CDR3 reads CATSPSGDRGPNTIYF. CDR3 coding DNA: TGTGCCACCAGCCCCTCGGGGGACAGGGGGCCAAACACCATATATTTT. This chain joins TRBV15 and TRBJ1-3; 12 bases align to TRBD1. The CDR3 is 16 amino acids. Germline CDR1 LNHNV, CDR2 YYDKDF (reference sequence). V dropped 5 bases and J dropped 6; count of bases not matched to a gene: 8.

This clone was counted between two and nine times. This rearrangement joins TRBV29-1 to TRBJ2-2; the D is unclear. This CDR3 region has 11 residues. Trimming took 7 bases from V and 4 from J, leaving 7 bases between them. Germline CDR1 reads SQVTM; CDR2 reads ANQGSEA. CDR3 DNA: TGCAGCGCGGTCGTCACCGGGGAGCTGTTTTTT. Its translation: CSAVVTGELFF.

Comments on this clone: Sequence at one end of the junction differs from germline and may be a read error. The CDR3 DNA sequence: TGTGCTAGCAGCTTAGGGCTCGGGGGCACAGATACGCAGTATTTT. It translates to CASSLGLGGTDTQYF. The gene calls are TRBV7-7 and TRBJ2-3, with D possibly matching TRBD2 (5 bases). In germline, CDR1 is SSHAT, CDR2 FNYEAQ (reference sequence). This CDR3 region has 15 residues. Full variable domain (outside the CDR3, taken from reference TRBV7-7 and TRBJ2-3): GAGVSQSPRYKVTKRGQDVTLRCDPISSHATLYWYQQALGQGPEFLTYFNYEAQPDKSGLPSDRFSAERPEGSISTLTIQRTEQRDSAMYRCASSLGLGGTDTQYFGPGTRLTVL.

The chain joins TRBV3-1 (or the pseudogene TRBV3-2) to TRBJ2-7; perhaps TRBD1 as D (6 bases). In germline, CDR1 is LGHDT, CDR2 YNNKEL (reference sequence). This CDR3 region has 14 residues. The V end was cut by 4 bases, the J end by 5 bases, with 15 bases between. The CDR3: CASSRTGTVHEQYF. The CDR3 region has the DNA TGTGCCAGCAGCCGAACAGGGACGGTCCACGAGCAGTACTTC.

As DNA, the CDR3 is TGTGCCAGCAGCTTAGACATGAGGACAGTCCAAGAGACCCAGTACTTC. Amino acids: CASSLDMRTVQETQYF. The chain links TRBV7-9 to TRBJ2-5; a weak D match, TRBD1 (6 bases). Germline loops: CDR1 SEHNR, CDR2 FQNEAQ (reference sequence). This CDR3 contains 16 residues. V dropped 1 base and J dropped 1 base, with 13 bases sitting between them.

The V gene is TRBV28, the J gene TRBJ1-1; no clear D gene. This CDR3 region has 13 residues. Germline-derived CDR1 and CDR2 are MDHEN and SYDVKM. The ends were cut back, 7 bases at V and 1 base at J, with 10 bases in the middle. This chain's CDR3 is CASTPTGNTEAFF. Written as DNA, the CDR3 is TGTGCCAGCACCCCGACGGGGAACACTGAAGCTTTCTTT.

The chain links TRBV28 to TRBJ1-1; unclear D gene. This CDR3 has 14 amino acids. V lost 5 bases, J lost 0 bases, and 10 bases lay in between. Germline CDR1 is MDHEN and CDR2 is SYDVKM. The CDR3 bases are TGTGCCAGCAGTCCGCAGAACATGAACACTGAAGCTTTCTTT. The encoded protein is CASSPQNMNTEAFF.

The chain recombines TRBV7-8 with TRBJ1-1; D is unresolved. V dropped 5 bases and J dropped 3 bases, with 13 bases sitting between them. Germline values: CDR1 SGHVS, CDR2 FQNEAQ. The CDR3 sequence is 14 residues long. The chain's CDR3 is CASSLTPGYTEAFF. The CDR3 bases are TGTGCCAGCAGCCTAACACCAGGCTACACTGAAGCTTTCTTT.

CDR3 residues: CASSQSHTGELFF. The CDR3 coding sequence is TGTGCCAGCAGCCAAAGCCACACCGGGGAGCTGTTTTTT. The rearrangement uses TRBV3-1 (or the pseudogene TRBV3-2) and TRBJ2-2; D uncertain. Germline CDR1 and CDR2: LGHDT and YNNKEL (reference sequence). Trimming pared 2 bases from V and 3 bases from J, leaving 4 bases between. CDR3 length: 13 residues.

CDR3 bases: TGTGCCAGCAGCCGTGACAGTAATTCACCCCTCCACTTT. Encoded protein: CASSRDSNSPLHF. J is TRBJ1-6 and V is TRBV7-3; perhaps TRBD1 as D (5 bases). Germline V lookup: CDR1 SGHTA, CDR2 FQGTGA. V was pared by 5 bases and J by 6 bases, with 8 bases between. There are 13 residues in the CDR3.

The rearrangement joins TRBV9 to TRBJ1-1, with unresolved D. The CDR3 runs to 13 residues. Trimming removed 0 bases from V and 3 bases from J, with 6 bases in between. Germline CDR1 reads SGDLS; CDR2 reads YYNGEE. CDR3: CASSVARDTEAFF. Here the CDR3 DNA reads TGTGCCAGCAGCGTAGCTCGGGACACTGAAGCTTTCTTT.

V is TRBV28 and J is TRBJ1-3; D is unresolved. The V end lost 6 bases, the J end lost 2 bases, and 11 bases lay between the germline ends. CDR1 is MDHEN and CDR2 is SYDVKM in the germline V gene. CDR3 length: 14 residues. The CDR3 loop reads CASSLKKPGNTIYF. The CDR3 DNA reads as TGTGCCAGCAGCTTGAAGAAGCCTGGAAACACCATATATTTT.

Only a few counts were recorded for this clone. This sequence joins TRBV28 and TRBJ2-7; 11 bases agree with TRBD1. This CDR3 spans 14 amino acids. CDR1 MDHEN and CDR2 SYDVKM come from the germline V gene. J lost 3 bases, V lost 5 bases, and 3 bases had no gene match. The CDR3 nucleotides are TGTGCCAGCAGTGGGGGGACAGGGGGCTACGAGCAGTACTTC. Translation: CASSGGTGGYEQYF.

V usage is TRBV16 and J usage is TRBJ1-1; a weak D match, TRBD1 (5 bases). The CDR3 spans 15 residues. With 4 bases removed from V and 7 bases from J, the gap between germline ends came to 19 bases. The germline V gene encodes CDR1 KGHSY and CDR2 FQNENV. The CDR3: CASSRSGLALNEAFF. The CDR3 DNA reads TGTGCCAGCAGCCGGTCGGGACTAGCTTTAAATGAAGCTTTCTTT.